This T cell receptor beta chain was found in a study of cytomegalovirus exposure and HLA in healthy donors. The PCR made use of 60 Vbeta and 13 Jbeta primers. The protocol was immunoSEQ multiplex PCR, while the TCRdb copy is restricted to in-frame clones and leaves out a portion. The profile covers under 200,000 clones, with 68% appearing a single time and roughly 4.4% taken by the ten largest. Germline values: CDR1 SGHTA, CDR2 FQGNSA. V was trimmed by 1 base and J by 10 bases, leaving 13 bases between them. The CDR3 length is 13 residues. The sequenced sample was PBMCs. This sequence originates from a woman aged 18 to 35 in good health and CMV-seropositive. The chain uses TRBV7-2 and TRBJ1-1, with D possibly TRBD1 on 6 matching bases. CDR3 in amino acids: CASSLEAGAGAFF. The DNA for the CDR3 is TGTGCCAGCAGCTTAGAGGCGGGGGCTGGAGCTTTCTTT.